This entry describes one T cell receptor (beta chain). The data are from a study of blood T cells in healthy people across ages. Through a sample-barcoded 5' primer and a J-beta primer mix, a second PCR was run for roughly 6 to 11 cycles. TCRdb used MiXCR to reprocess the 5' RACE reads, holding one entry per CDR3 protein. The profile shows about 1 million distinct CDR3 sequences, 45% of them singletons. Germline values: CDR1 SGHNT, CDR2 YYREEE (reference sequence). V lost 7 bases to trimming and J lost 1 base, with 11 bases between them. The CDR3 contains 13 residues. This receptor was obtained from a woman aged 55-69 years in good health. Sequences were obtained from blood. J is TRBJ2-5 and V is TRBV5-4, with a possible D match to TRBD1 (5 bases). CDR3: CASLLQGQETQYF. Written as DNA, the CDR3 is TGTGCCAGCCTTCTTCAGGGCCAAGAGACCCAGTACTTC.